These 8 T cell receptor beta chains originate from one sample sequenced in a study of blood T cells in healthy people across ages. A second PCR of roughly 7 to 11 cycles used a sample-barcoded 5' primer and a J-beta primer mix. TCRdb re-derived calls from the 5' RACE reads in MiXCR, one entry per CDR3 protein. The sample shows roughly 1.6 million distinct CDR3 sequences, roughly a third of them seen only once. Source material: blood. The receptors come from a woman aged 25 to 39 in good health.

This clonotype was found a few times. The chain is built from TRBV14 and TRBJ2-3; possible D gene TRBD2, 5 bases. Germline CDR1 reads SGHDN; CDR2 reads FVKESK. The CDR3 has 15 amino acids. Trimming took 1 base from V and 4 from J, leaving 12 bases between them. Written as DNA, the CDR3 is TGTGCCAGCAGCCAAGGAGGGATTTCGGCAGATACGCAGTATTTT. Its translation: CASSQGGISADTQYF.

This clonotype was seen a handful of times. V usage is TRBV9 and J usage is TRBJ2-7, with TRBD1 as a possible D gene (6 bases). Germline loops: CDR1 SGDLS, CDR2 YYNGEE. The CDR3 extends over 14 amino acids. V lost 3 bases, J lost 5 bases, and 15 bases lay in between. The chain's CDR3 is CASSARDNLNEQYF. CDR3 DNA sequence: TGTGCCAGCAGCGCCCGGGACAATTTGAACGAGCAGTACTTC.

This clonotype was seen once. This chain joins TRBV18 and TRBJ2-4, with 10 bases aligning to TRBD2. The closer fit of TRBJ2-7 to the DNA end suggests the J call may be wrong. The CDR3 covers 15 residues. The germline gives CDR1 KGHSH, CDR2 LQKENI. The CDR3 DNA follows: TGTGCCAGCTCACCATCCTCTAGCGGGGGCTACGAGCAGTACTTC. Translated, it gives CASSPSSSGGYEQYF.

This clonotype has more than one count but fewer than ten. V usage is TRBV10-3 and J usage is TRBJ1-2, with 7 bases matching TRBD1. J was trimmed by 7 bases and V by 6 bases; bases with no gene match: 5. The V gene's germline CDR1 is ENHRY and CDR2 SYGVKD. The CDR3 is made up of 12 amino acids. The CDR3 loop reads CAISERDSGYTF. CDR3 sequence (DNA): TGTGCCATCAGCGAAAGGGACAGTGGCTACACCTTC.

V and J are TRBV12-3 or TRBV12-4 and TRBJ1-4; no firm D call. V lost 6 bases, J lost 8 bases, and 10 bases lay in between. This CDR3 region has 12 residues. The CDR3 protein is CASRAGGEKLFF. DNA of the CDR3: TGTGCCAGCAGGGCAGGTGGGGAAAAACTGTTTTTT.

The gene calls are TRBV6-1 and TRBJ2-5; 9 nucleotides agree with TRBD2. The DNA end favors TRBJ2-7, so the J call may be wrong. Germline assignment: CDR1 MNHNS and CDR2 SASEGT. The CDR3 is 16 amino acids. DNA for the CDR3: TGTGCCACCCAAGTGCGGGCGGGAGGGCCTCCAGGCGAGCAGTACTTC. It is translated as CATQVRAGGPPGEQYF.

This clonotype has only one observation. This chain's CDR3 is CATTGGGHLDNEQFF. CDR3 nucleotide sequence: TGTGCCACCACAGGCGGGGGCCACCTCGACAATGAGCAGTTCTTC. The chain couples TRBV15 to TRBJ2-1, with D possibly TRBD2 on 7 matching bases. Between the trimmed V and J ends, which lost 7 bases and 5 bases, there was a span of 18 bases. The germline V gene has CDR1 LNHNV and CDR2 YYDKDF (reference sequence). This CDR3 has 15 residues.

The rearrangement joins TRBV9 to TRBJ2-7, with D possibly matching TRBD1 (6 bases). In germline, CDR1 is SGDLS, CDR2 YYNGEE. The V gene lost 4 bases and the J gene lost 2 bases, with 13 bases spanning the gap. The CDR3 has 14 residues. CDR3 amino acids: CASSSRTVPYEQYF. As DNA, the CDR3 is TGTGCCAGCAGCTCCAGGACAGTCCCCTACGAGCAGTACTTC.